This TCR beta chain was identified in a study of technical replicates of blood from several donors (dated by TCRdb to 2016 to 2017). On this clone itself: No antigen is known for it. One base away there is no much larger clone; base qualities are not given.

From V the trimming removes 4 bases and from J it removes 2 bases, while the gene matches leave 10 bases of the junction unaccounted for. The germline V gene supplies CDR1 LGHNT and CDR2 FRNRAP. The CDR3 starts with the cysteine, ends with the phenylalanine, and has 16 residues. Only the CDR3 DNA is retained, 48 bases long and in frame from the first base. The library was built by means of the immunoSEQ multiplex PCR assay. TCRdb stores this immuneACCESS table with in-frame sequences only. Part of the clones is absent; in the studies checked, under half of the shortfall reflects unresolved V genes, and no reason is known for the rest. Recorded for this sample are 76,000 or so clones; over 75% of them occurred a single time. The ten most abundant clones make up 0.2% to 0.25% of the sample.

The TCR sequence derives from a human donor in good health. The V and J genes are TRBV12-5 and TRBJ1-2; TRBD1 matches 7 bases in the middle. Sample: T cells isolated from PBMCs. The CDR3 protein: CASGSQIEDRNYGYTF. At the DNA level, the sequence is TGTGCTAGTGGTTCCCAGATAGAGGACAGGAACTATGGCTACACCTTC.